The next 10 T cell receptor beta chains were all read from a single sample in a study of T cell repertoires in cytomegalovirus infection. TCRdb reprocessed the reads with MiXCR, giving one entry per CDR3 protein. Of 200,000 to 250,000 distinct CDR3 sequences in the sample, approximately 13% are singletons; the top ten hold 1.6%. Specimen: PBMCs. Receptors were obtained from a human donor in good health (CMV status not recorded). Some clones in this sample may be carry-over from other donors' samples.

This clonotype has a count of ten or more. This chain joins TRBV27 and TRBJ1-6, with D uncertain. This CDR3 is 14 amino acids long. CDR1 and CDR2 (germline): MNHEY, SMNVEV (reference sequence). V lost 5 bases and J 3 bases, leaving 8 bases between the germline ends. CDR3 in amino acids: CASSPTDYNSPLHF. Here the CDR3 DNA reads TGTGCCAGCAGTCCGACGGACTATAATTCACCCCTCCACTTT.

Many counts were recorded for this clonotype. The chain is built from TRBV7-3 and TRBJ1-2; 8 nucleotides match TRBD1. There are 13 residues in the CDR3. With V trimmed by 4 bases and J by 10 bases, 8 bases remained unmatched. Germline V lookup: CDR1 SGHTA, CDR2 FQGTGA. Here the CDR3 DNA reads TGTGCCAGCAGCTCAACCGCGACAGGGGACTACACCTTC. Its protein product is CASSSTATGDYTF. Together with reference TRBV7-3 and TRBJ1-2, the CDR3 gives the full variable domain: GAGVSQTPSNKVTEKGKYVELRCDPISGHTALYWYRQSLGQGPEFLIYFQGTGAADDSGLPNDRFFAVRPEGSVSTLKIQRTERGDSAVYLCASSSTATGDYTFGSGTRLTVV.

Many counts were recorded for this clonotype. V is TRBV12-3 or TRBV12-4 and J is TRBJ1-5; D call uncertain. The CDR3 totals 16 residues. With 5 bases removed from V and 0 bases from J, the gap between germline ends came to 14 bases. This chain's CDR3 is CASSLRSGNSNQPQHF. DNA of the CDR3: TGTGCCAGCAGTCTCCGGTCGGGAAATAGCAATCAGCCCCAGCATTTT.

The V and J genes are TRBV9 and TRBJ2-7; D gene ambiguous. Trimming removed 6 bases at V and 6 bases at J, with 19 bases between. The CDR3 is made up of 14 amino acids. Germline assignment: CDR1 SGDLS and CDR2 YYNGEE. DNA for the CDR3: TGTGCCAGCAACGATGGCCCCGAGACTTCCGAGCAGTACTTC. Its protein product is CASNDGPETSEQYF.

This clonotype has just a few counts. V usage is TRBV3-1 and J usage is TRBJ2-2; D may be TRBD2 (5 bases). Between the trimmed V and J ends, which lost 2 bases and 1 base, there was a span of 14 bases. The CDR3 is 17 amino acids. The germline V gene encodes CDR1 LGHDT and CDR2 YNNKEL (reference sequence). The CDR3 spells CASSQLRPSGNTGELFF. Written as DNA, the CDR3 is TGTGCCAGCAGCCAATTACGCCCGAGCGGGAACACCGGGGAGCTGTTTTTT.

This clonotype was picked up many times. CDR3: CASSLRRGPYNEQFF. The CDR3 DNA reads as TGTGCCAGCAGCTTAAGACGGGGGCCCTACAATGAGCAGTTCTTC. The rearrangement joins TRBV11-2 to TRBJ2-1; D may match TRBD1 or TRBD2 (6 bases each). The germline V gene has CDR1 SGHAT and CDR2 FQNNGV. V was cut by 2 bases and J by 2 bases, with 10 bases left in between. This CDR3 is 15 amino acids long.

This clonotype was found many times. CDR3 sequence: CASSTGTGRDYGYTF. The DNA for the CDR3 is TGTGCCAGCAGCACCGGGACAGGGAGAGACTATGGCTACACCTTC. The V and J genes are TRBV7-2 and TRBJ1-2; 9 bases agree with TRBD1. The CDR3 contains 15 residues. The trim removed 5 bases at V and 3 bases at J, leaving 7 bases unmatched. CDR1 is SGHTA and CDR2 is FQGNSA in the germline V gene. Using reference TRBV7-2 and TRBJ1-2 for the parts outside the CDR3, the full variable domain is GAGVSQSPSNKVTEKGKDVELRCDPISGHTALYWYRQSLGQGLEFLIYFQGNSAPDKSGLPSDRFSAERTGGSVSTLTIQRTQQEDSAVYLCASSTGTGRDYGYTFGSGTRLTVV.

Ten or more counts support this clonotype. This rearrangement joins TRBV5-6 to TRBJ2-7; D remains unclear. The length of the CDR3 is 13 residues. V shed 4 bases and J shed 3 bases, with 11 bases lying between them. Germline V gene lookup returns CDR1 SGHDT and CDR2 YYEEEE. CDR3 sequence: CASSPVGYYEQYF. The CDR3 DNA reads as TGTGCCAGCAGCCCGGTGGGCTACTACGAGCAGTACTTC.

This clonotype was seen many times. The chain has TRBV6-1 and TRBJ2-7, with 9 nucleotides matching TRBD2. V shed 6 bases and J 2 bases; nucleotides not matched to a gene: 5. CDR1 and CDR2 from the germline V gene are MNHNS and SASEGT. This CDR3 is 14 amino acids long. CDR3 sequence (DNA): TGTGCCAGCAGGAGGACTAGCGAGACCTACGAGCAGTACTTC. This gives the protein CASRRTSETYEQYF.

This clonotype has ten or more counts. The J gene is TRBJ2-7, the V gene TRBV20-1; 13 nucleotides align to TRBD2. CDR3 length equals 17 residues. Per germline, CDR1 DFQATT and CDR2 SNEGSKA (reference sequence). Germline trimming cut 0 bases from V and 7 bases from J; bases unmatched to any gene: 12. CDR3 residues: CSARDKLAGGPSVEQYF. The CDR3 DNA sequence: TGCAGTGCTAGAGATAAACTAGCGGGAGGGCCCTCAGTAGAGCAGTACTTC.